These T cell receptor beta chains were read from a single sample in a study of T-cell reconstitution after alpha-beta-depleted transplantation in children. MiXCR, run by TCRdb on the PCR reads, gives a single entry per CDR3 protein. The repertoire holds approximately 290,000 distinct CDR3 sequences, with about 9.9% as singletons. The starting material was peripheral blood, obtained 180 days after TCRalphabeta/CD19-depleted stem cell transplant. These TCRs come from a male patient between 2 and 15 years old who had a stem cell transplant for chronic granulomatous disease, so the T cells may come from the graft donor. CDR3s include the opening cysteine and the closing phenylalanine or tryptophan. A D gene is named only where the DNA matches it firmly. A clone size is listed for some rows: how often the clone was seen (once, few, many), or a class if it is expanded.

>many|TRBV29-1|NA|TRBJ2-1
TGCAGCGCAAAAACAGGTCCGTATGAGCAGTTCTTC
CSAKTGPYEQFF
>few|TRBV30|TRBD2|TRBJ2-5
TGTGCCTGGAGTGTACAAGGACTAGCGCAAGAGACCCAGTACTTC
CAWSVQGLAQETQYF
>many|TRBV4-1|NA|TRBJ2-1
TGCGCCAGCAGCCAAGATCAAGGCCGGAGCTCCTACAATGAGCAGTTCTTC
CASSQDQGRSSYNEQFF
>many|TRBV5-7|NA|TRBJ2-2
TGTGCCAGCAGCTTGCTCCCGGCAGGGGAGCTGTTTTTT
CASSLLPAGELFF
>many|TRBV20-1|TRBD2|TRBJ2-1
TGCAGTGCTAGGCCCGGACTAGCTATGTTCTTC
CSARPGLAMFF
>many|TRBV29-1|NA|TRBJ1-1
TGCAGGGCCGACGGCTTGAACACTGAAGCTTTCTTT
CRADGLNTEAFF
>many|TRBV27|NA|TRBJ2-2
TGTGCCAGCAGTTTAACGGTGCCGTTGTACACCGGGGAGCTGTTTTTT
CASSLTVPLYTGELFF
>many|TRBV5-1|NA|TRBJ2-7
TGCGCCAGCAGCTTGGTGCCAGACCCCTACGAGCAGTACTTC
CASSLVPDPYEQYF
>NA|TRBV2|TRBD2|TRBJ2-2
TGTGCCAGTACTGGGACTAGCGGGATCTTGGTCGGGGAGCTGTTTTTT
CASTGTSGILVGELFF
>many|TRBV20-1|NA|TRBJ2-1
TGCAGTGCTAGACCAAATCTAGAATTCCCCATTGGCTCCTACAATGAGCAGTTCTTC
CSARPNLEFPIGSYNEQFF
>many|TRBV7-2|TRBD1|TRBJ1-6
TGTGCCAGCAGCGTCCGGACAGGGATTATGGATTCACCCCTCCACTTT
CASSVRTGIMDSPLHF
>many|TRBV10-3|TRBD1|TRBJ1-6
TGTGCCATCAGTGAATTACCGGGACAGGTTAATTCACCCCTCCACTTT
CAISELPGQVNSPLHF